The 20 T cell receptor beta chains given below trace back to one sample, sequenced in a study of memory CD4+ T cells and cytomegalovirus serostatus. Libraries were prepared by immunoSEQ multiplex PCR; TCRdb keeps only in-frame clonotypes and omits some of them. The sample shows about 57,000 clones, approximately 79% of them seen only once. The sort gate was single viable CD3+CD4+CD8-CD45RO+ cells for memory CD4+ T cells. The sample taken for sequencing was memory CD4+ T cells from blood. The receptors stem from an adult in good health and CMV-seronegative.

This clone was observed a single time. This rearrangement joins TRBV19 to TRBJ1-2, with D unresolved. CDR3 length: 13 amino acids. The germline V gene has CDR1 LNHDA and CDR2 SQIVND (reference sequence). Trimming pared 3 bases from V and 8 bases from J, leaving 13 bases between. As DNA, the CDR3 is TGTGCCAGTAGTATTTCCCGGTTAGGGGGCTACACCTTC. This gives the protein CASSISRLGGYTF.

J is TRBJ2-5 and V is TRBV6-6, with 8 bases that match TRBD2. The CDR3 is 15 amino acids. V lost 5 bases and J lost 7; bases outside the gene matches: 12. In germline, CDR1 is MNHNY, CDR2 SVGAGI (reference sequence). CDR3 nucleotide sequence: TGTGCCAGCAGTCCACTGGCCTCAGCGGGGGTGACCCAGTACTTC. Translated: CASSPLASAGVTQYF.

The rearrangement links TRBV7-2 to TRBJ2-7; the match to TRBD1 covers 8 bases. V shed 5 bases and J 9 bases; nucleotides not matched to a gene: 15. The CDR3 runs 15 residues. CDR1 SGHTA and CDR2 FQGNSA come from the germline V gene. As DNA, the CDR3 is TGTGCCAGCAGCCAACGGACAGGGCGGTTTGAGGGGCAGTACTTC. Translated: CASSQRTGRFEGQYF.

V and J are TRBV6-5 and TRBJ1-1; no definite D call. Germline loops: CDR1 MNHEY, CDR2 SVGAGI. The CDR3 is 13 residues long. The ends were cut back, 2 bases at V and 9 bases at J, with 13 bases in the middle. The CDR3: CASSYAPNSQAFF. The CDR3 DNA follows: TGTGCCAGCAGTTACGCTCCCAACTCCCAAGCTTTCTTT.

This clone was seen a handful of times. The chain is built from TRBV7-9 and TRBJ1-2, with TRBD1 matching over 9 bases. The length of the CDR3 is 14 residues. Per germline, CDR1 SEHNR and CDR2 FQNEAQ (reference sequence). V lost 6 bases to trimming and J lost 10 bases; unmatched junction nucleotides: 12. The CDR3, as DNA: TGTGCCAGCAGATACTCCGGGACAGGGACGGTCTACACCTTC. Its protein product is CASRYSGTGTVYTF.

This clone was recorded a few times. The chain carries TRBV5-1 and TRBJ1-1; maybe TRBD1 (6 bases). Trimming pared 6 bases from V and 0 bases from J, leaving 12 bases between. Germline CDR1 is SGHRS and CDR2 is YFSETQ. There are 14 residues in the CDR3. CDR3 residues: CASKNRTVNTEAFF. The CDR3 DNA is TGCGCCAGCAAGAATAGGACAGTGAACACTGAAGCTTTCTTT.

The rearrangement links TRBV2 to TRBJ1-4; D ambiguous. Germline CDR1 SNHLY, CDR2 FYNNEI. Trimming removed 8 bases from V and 7 bases from J, with 11 bases in between. This CDR3 spans 12 amino acids. The CDR3 sequence: CASSTSGEKLFF. CDR3 DNA: TGTGCCAGCTCCACATCGGGTGAAAAACTGTTTTTT.

The chain uses TRBV28 and TRBJ2-7; 12 positions agree with TRBD2. The CDR3 has 15 amino acids. The germline V gene has CDR1 MDHEN and CDR2 SYDVKM. The V segment lost 6 bases and the J segment 9 bases; nucleotides outside the gene matches: 12. The CDR3, as DNA: TGTGCCAGCAGCCGACTAGCGGGAGAAATCCCTGCGCAGTACTTC. Protein product: CASSRLAGEIPAQYF.

This clone was detected only a few times. This rearrangement joins TRBV5-6 to TRBJ1-1; D is ambiguous. Germline V CDR1 and CDR2: SGHDT, YYEEEE. This CDR3 region has 14 residues. The V and J ends lost 2 bases and 0 bases respectively, with 8 bases between them. The CDR3 DNA follows: TGTGCCAGCAGCTTAACAACCGTGAACACTGAAGCTTTCTTT. It yields the protein CASSLTTVNTEAFF.

The rearrangement uses TRBV5-1 and TRBJ1-6; 9 nucleotides line up with TRBD1. The CDR3 runs 16 residues. Per germline, CDR1 SGHRS and CDR2 YFSETQ. Trimming at V came to 2 bases and at J to 8 bases, leaving 8 bases not matched to a gene. CDR3 amino acids: CASSLNMGQGYSPLHF. The CDR3 nucleotides read TGCGCCAGCAGCTTAAATATGGGACAGGGTTATTCACCCCTCCACTTT.

This clone was seen a few times. The chain has TRBV29-1 and TRBJ2-7, with TRBD1 identical over 11 bases. The CDR3 is 14 amino acids. Germline CDR1 is SQVTM and CDR2 is ANQGSEA. Trimming cost V 2 bases and J 6 bases; bases outside gene matches: 6. The CDR3 coding sequence is TGCAGCGTTGAAAAAGGACAGGGGGCGGGCGAGCAGTACTTC. The encoded protein is CSVEKGQGAGEQYF.

The rearrangement joins TRBV4-2 to TRBJ1-2; 7 nucleotides match TRBD1. CDR3 length equals 15 residues. The germline V gene has CDR1 LGHNA and CDR2 YNFKEQ. The V segment lost 0 bases and the J segment 3 bases; nucleotides outside the gene matches: 4. CDR3: CASSQDATGDYGYTF. The CDR3 DNA is TGTGCCAGCAGCCAAGACGCAACAGGGGACTATGGCTACACCTTC.

This chain's CDR3 is CASSQAGTSGSAQYF. DNA of the CDR3: TGCGCCAGCAGCCAGGCTGGGACTAGCGGGTCGGCCCAGTACTTC. This sequence joins TRBV4-1 and TRBJ2-5; 12 bases agree with TRBD2. The CDR3 covers 15 residues. The V gene end was trimmed by 3 bases and the J gene end by 9 bases; junction bases not matched to a gene: 8. Germline CDR1 MGHRA, CDR2 YSYEKL.

The chain links TRBV2 to TRBJ2-2; tentatively, D is TRBD1 (6 bases). The CDR3 runs 15 residues. Germline V CDR1 and CDR2: SNHLY, FYNNEI. Trimming removed 6 bases from V and 1 base from J, with 12 bases in between. CDR3 nucleotide sequence: TGTGCCAGCAGGGCCGGGACACGGAACACCGGGGAGCTGTTTTTT. As protein: CASRAGTRNTGELFF.

The chain links TRBV6-6 to TRBJ1-2, with TRBD1 matching 9 bases. V shed 6 bases and J 7 bases; nucleotides not matched to a gene: 6. This CDR3 is 13 amino acids long. Germline V gene sequence: CDR1 MNHNY, CDR2 SVGAGI (reference sequence). CDR3 region: CASRYTGGVGYTF. CDR3 in DNA: TGTGCCAGCAGGTATACAGGGGGCGTTGGCTACACCTTC.

This clone appeared a single time. The chain has TRBV5-5 and TRBJ1-1; D gene ambiguous. The CDR3 is 14 amino acids. Germline V gives CDR1 SGHKS, CDR2 YYEKEE (reference sequence). Trimming pared 4 bases from V and 1 base from J, leaving 11 bases between. For the CDR3, the DNA is TGTGCCAGCAGCCAAGACTTTACGAACACTGAAGCTTTCTTT. It specifies CASSQDFTNTEAFF.

This chain connects TRBV4-1 to TRBJ2-1, with D unclear. The CDR3 is 18 amino acids. V was clipped by 0 bases and J by 5 bases, with 20 bases between them. Germline lookup yields CDR1 MGHRA and CDR2 YSYEKL. CDR3 in amino acids: CASSQDLGRPPLNNEQFF. As DNA, the CDR3 is TGCGCCAGCAGCCAAGATTTAGGGCGGCCACCACTGAACAATGAGCAGTTCTTC.

The chain recombines TRBV13 with TRBJ2-5; TRBD2 matches at 7 bases. Losses at the gene ends were 2 bases for V and 5 bases for J; bases not matched to a gene: 11. In germline, CDR1 is PRHDT, CDR2 FYEKMQ (reference sequence). This CDR3 is built from 16 residues. Written as DNA, the CDR3 is TGTGCCAGCAGCTTATTGGGGCCGGGAGGCGGGGAGACCCAGTACTTC. Its protein is CASSLLGPGGGETQYF.

The J gene is TRBJ2-7, the V gene TRBV6-1; 8 bases match TRBD1. J was trimmed by 7 bases and V by 7 bases; bases with no gene match: 9. CDR3 length: 13 residues. Germline values: CDR1 MNHNS, CDR2 SASEGT. The CDR3 region is CASMKGQAGEQYF. CDR3 bases: TGTGCCAGCATGAAGGGACAGGCGGGTGAGCAGTACTTC.

The rearrangement joins TRBV7-9 to TRBJ2-3; 10 positions agree with TRBD2. Germline V CDR1 and CDR2: SEHNR, FQNEAQ (reference sequence). The CDR3 is 16 amino acids. The V and J ends lost 4 bases and 4 bases, in that order; junction bases with no gene match: 8. The chain's CDR3 is CASSSGGTSAADTQYF. CDR3 nucleotides: TGTGCCAGCAGCTCAGGGGGGACTAGCGCCGCAGATACGCAGTATTTT.